This TCR beta chain derives from a study of blood T cell repertoires in COVID-19. About the research overall: Sample material is recorded as cDNA or gDNA derived from T cells, B-cell-depleted T cells, or PBMCs.

The CDR3 sequence is 16 residues long. V lost 4 bases, J lost 2 bases, and 5 bases stayed unmatched. Germline values: CDR1 MNHEY, CDR2 SVGAGI. As originally analysed: Amplified reference gene primers provided the basis for estimating nucleated cell counts. The repertoire was sequenced with immunoSEQ multiplex PCR; TCRdb's copy has only in-frame clones and lacks some. V, J and clone size are those of that table, while D and trimming were read from the DNA. The sample records some 90,000 clones, nearly 90% being singletons. The receptor comes from an elderly woman with active or convalescent COVID-19. Sequenced: peripheral blood. V usage is TRBV6-5 and J usage is TRBJ1-5; TRBD1 matches at 10 bases. CDR3 amino acids: CASSSLGTGGNQPQHF. The CDR3 DNA reads as TGTGCCAGCAGTTCACTTGGGACAGGGGGCAATCAGCCCCAGCATTTT.